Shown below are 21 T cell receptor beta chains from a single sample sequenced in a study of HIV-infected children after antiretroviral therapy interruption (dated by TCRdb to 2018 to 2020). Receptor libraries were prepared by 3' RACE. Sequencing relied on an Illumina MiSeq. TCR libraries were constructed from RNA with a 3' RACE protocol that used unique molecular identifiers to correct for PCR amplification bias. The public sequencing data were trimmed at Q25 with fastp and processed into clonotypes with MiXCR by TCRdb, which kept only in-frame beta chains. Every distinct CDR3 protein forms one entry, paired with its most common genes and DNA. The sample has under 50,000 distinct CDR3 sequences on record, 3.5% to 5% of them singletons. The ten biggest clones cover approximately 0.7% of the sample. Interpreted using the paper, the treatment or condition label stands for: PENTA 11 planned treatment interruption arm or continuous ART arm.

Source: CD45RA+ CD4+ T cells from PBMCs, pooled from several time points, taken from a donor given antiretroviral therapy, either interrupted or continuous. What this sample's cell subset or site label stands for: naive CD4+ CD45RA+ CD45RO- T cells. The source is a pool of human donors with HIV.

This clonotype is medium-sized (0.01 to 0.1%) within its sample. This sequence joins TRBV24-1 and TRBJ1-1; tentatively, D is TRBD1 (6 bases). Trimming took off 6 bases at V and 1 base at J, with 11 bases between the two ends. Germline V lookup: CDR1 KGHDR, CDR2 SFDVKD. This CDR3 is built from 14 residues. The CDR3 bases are TGTGCCACCAGTCCAGGGGAGGGGAACACTGAAGCTTTCTTT. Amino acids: CATSPGEGNTEAFF.

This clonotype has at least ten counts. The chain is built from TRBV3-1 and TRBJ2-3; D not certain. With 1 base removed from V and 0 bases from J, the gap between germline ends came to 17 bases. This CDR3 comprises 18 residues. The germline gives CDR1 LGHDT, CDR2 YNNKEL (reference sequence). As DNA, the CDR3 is TGTGCCAGCAGCCAAGGGAAAGGGCCCGGTTCTAGCACAGATACGCAGTATTTT. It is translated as CASSQGKGPGSSTDTQYF.

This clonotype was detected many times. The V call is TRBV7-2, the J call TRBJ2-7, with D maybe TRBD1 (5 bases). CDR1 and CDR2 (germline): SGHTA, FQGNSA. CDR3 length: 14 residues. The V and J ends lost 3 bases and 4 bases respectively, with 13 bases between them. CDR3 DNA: TGTGCCAGCAGCTTGGGTGGGGCTGGGTACGAGCAGTACTTC. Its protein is CASSLGGAGYEQYF.

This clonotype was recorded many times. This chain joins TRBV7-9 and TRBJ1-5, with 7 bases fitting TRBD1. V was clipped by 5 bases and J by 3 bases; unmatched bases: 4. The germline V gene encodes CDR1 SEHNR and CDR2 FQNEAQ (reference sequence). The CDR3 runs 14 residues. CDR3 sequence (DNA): TGTGCCAGCAGCCTGGGACAGTTCAATCAGCCCCAGCATTTT. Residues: CASSLGQFNQPQHF.

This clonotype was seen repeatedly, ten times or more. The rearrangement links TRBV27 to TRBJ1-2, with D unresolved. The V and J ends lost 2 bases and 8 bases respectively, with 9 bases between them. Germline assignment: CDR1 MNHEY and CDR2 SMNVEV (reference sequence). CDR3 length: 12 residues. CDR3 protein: CASSLKGYGYTF. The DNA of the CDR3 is TGTGCCAGCAGTTTAAAAGGGTACGGCTACACCTTC.

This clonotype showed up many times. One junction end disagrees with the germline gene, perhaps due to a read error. The CDR3 spells CASRRDISYNSPLYF. The CDR3 DNA follows: TGTGCCAGCAGACGGGACATTTCCTATAATTCGCCCCTCTACTTT. This chain connects TRBV19 to TRBJ1-6; TRBD1 might be the D (6 bases). CDR3 length: 15 residues. Germline V gives CDR1 LNHDA, CDR2 SQIVND (reference sequence).

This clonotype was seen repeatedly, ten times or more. The DNA of the CDR3 is TGTGCCAGCAGCTCACTACTTGGAGCTGAGCAGTTCTTC. Translated: CASSSLLGAEQFF. This sequence joins TRBV7-7 and TRBJ2-1; no definite D call. This CDR3 spans 13 amino acids. Germline V CDR1 and CDR2: SSHAT, FNYEAQ (reference sequence). The V end lost 4 bases, the J end lost 9 bases, and 13 bases lay between the germline ends. Full variable domain (missing parts from reference TRBV7-7 and TRBJ2-1): GAGVSQSPRYKVTKRGQDVTLRCDPISSHATLYWYQQALGQGPEFLTYFNYEAQPDKSGLPSDRFSAERPEGSISTLTIQRTEQRDSAMYRCASSSLLGAEQFFGPGTRLTVL.

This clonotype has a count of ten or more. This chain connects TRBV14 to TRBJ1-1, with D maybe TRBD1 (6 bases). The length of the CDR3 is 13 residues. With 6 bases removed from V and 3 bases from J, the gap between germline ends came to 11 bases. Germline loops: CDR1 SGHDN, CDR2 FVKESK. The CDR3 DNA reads TGTGCCAGCAGACTCTGGACAGACACTGAAGCTTTCTTT. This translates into CASRLWTDTEAFF.

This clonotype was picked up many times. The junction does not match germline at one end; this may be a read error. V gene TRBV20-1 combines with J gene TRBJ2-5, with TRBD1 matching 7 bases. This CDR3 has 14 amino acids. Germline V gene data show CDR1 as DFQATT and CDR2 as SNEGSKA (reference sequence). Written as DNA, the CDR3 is TGCAGTGCTCGAGAGGGACAGACCCAAGAGACCCAGTACTTC. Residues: CSAREGQTQETQYF.

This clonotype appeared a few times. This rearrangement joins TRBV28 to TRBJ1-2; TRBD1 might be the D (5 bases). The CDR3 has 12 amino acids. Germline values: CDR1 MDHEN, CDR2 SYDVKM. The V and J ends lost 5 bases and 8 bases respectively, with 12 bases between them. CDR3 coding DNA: TGTGCCAGCAGTCCCCCAGGGAGCGGCTACACCTTC. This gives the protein CASSPPGSGYTF.

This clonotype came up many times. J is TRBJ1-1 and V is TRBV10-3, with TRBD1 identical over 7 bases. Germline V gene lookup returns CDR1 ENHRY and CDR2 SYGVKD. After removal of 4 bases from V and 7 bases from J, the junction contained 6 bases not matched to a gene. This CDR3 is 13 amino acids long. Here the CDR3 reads CAISGGGAGEAFF. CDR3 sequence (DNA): TGTGCCATCAGTGGAGGGGGCGCAGGTGAAGCTTTCTTT.

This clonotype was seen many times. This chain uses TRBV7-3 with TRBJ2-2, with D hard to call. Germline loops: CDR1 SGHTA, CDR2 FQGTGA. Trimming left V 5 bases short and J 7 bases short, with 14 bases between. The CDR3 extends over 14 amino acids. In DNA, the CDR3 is TGTGCCAGCAGCCCAAAACGGGCGGACGGGGAGCTGTTTTTT. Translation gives CASSPKRADGELFF. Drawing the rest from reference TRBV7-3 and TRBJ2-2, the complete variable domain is GAGVSQTPSNKVTEKGKYVELRCDPISGHTALYWYRQSLGQGPEFLIYFQGTGAADDSGLPNDRFFAVRPEGSVSTLKIQRTERGDSAVYLCASSPKRADGELFFGEGSRLTVL.

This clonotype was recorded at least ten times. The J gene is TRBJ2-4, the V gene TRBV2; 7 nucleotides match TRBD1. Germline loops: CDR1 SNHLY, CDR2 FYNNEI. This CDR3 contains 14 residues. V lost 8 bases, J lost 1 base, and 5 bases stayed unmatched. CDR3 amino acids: CASFLTGAKNIQYF. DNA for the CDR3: TGTGCCAGCTTCCTGACAGGGGCCAAAAACATTCAGTACTTC.

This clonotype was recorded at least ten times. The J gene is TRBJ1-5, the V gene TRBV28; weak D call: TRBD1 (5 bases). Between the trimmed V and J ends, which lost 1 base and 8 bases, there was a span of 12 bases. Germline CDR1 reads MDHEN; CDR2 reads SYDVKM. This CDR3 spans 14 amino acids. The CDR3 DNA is TGTGCCAGCAGTTTATCTGGGGGAGGGGAGCCCCAGCATTTT. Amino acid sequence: CASSLSGGGEPQHF.

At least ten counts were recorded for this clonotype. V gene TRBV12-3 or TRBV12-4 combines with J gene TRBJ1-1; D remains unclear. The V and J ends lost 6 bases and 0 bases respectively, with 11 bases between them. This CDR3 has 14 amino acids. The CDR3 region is CASRPTSMNTEAFF. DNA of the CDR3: TGTGCCAGCAGGCCGACAAGTATGAACACTGAAGCTTTCTTT.

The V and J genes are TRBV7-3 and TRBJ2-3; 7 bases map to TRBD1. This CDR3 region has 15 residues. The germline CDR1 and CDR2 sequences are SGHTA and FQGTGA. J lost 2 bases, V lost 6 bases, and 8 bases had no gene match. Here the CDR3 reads CASSPGQVNTDTQYF. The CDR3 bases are TGTGCCAGCAGTCCCGGACAGGTTAACACAGATACGCAGTATTTT.

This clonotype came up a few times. DNA of the CDR3: TGTGCCAGCAGCGTTTCCTCCTACGAGCAGTACTTC. It encodes CASSVSSYEQYF. The V gene is TRBV21-1, the J gene TRBJ2-7. TRBV21-1 corresponds to a pseudogene. This CDR3 comprises 12 residues.

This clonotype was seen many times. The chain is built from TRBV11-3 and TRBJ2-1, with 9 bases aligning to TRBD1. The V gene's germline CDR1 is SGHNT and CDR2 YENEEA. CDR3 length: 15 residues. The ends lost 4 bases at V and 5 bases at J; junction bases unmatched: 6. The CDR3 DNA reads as TGTGCCAGCAGCTCCGGGGGACAGGGAAACAATGAGCAGTTCTTC. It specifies CASSSGGQGNNEQFF. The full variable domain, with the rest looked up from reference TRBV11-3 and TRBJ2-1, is EAGVVQSPRYKIIEKKQPVAFWCNPISGHNTLYWYLQNLGQGPELLIRYENEEAVDDSQLPKDRFSAERLKGVDSTLKIQPAELGDSAVYLCASSSGGQGNNEQFFGPGTRLTVL.

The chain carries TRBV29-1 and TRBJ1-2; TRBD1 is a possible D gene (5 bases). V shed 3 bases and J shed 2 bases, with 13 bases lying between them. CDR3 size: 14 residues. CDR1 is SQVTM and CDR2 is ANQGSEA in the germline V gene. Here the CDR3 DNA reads TGCAGCGTTGATGAGGCCCCAGGGAACTATGGCTACACCTTC. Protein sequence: CSVDEAPGNYGYTF.

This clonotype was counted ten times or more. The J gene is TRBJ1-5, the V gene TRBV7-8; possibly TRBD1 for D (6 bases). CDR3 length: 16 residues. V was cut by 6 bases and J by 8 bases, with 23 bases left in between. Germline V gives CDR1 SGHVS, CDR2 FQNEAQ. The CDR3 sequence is CASSLVGQGSLKPQHF. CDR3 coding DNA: TGTGCCAGCAGTCTAGTCGGCCAGGGGAGTCTGAAGCCCCAGCATTTT.

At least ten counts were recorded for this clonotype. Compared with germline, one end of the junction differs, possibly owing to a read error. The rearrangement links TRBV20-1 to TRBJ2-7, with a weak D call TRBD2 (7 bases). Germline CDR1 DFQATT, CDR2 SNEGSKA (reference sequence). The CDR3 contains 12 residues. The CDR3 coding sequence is TGTGGTGCTAGACTGGGGGGGCTGGAACAGTACTTC. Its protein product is CGARLGGLEQYF.